The 4 T cell receptor beta chains reported below all come from one sample, sequenced in a study of T cells after yellow fever vaccination. Each CDR3 protein is one row after TCRdb ran MiXCR on the 5' RACE reads. This sample has around 300,000 distinct CDR3 sequences, with around 4.5% found just once. Sequenced here: PBMCs, sampled 15 days after the yellow fever booster vaccination. The receptor set was obtained from a man between 18 and 29 years old who received the YFV17D yellow fever vaccine.

This clonotype was detected a few times. The chain is built from TRBV7-2 and TRBJ2-5, with TRBD1 identical over 9 bases. Germline trimming cut 4 bases from V and 9 bases from J; bases unmatched to any gene: 9. The CDR3 extends over 14 amino acids. From germline, CDR1 is SGHTA and CDR2 FQGNSA. Written as DNA, the CDR3 is TGTGCCAGCAGCTCGGGACAGGGAACGGGGTCCCAGTACTTC. Translation gives CASSSGQGTGSQYF.

This clonotype was seen at least ten times. The V and J genes are TRBV3-1 and TRBJ1-1; 11 positions match TRBD1. The junction had 7 bases not matched to a gene; V was cut back by 2 bases and J by 5 bases. Germline values: CDR1 LGHDT, CDR2 YNNKEL (reference sequence). The CDR3 has 16 residues. The CDR3 protein is CASSQPPGQGGTEAFF. In nucleotides, the CDR3 is TGTGCCAGCAGCCAACCTCCGGGACAGGGGGGAACTGAAGCTTTCTTT.

This clonotype was detected many times. The chain recombines TRBV18 with TRBJ1-1; D is unclear. The V end lost 2 bases, the J end lost 7 bases, and 8 bases lay between the germline ends. CDR1 and CDR2 (germline): KGHSH, LQKENI. The CDR3 is 12 amino acids. This chain's CDR3 is CASSPGTVEAFF. The CDR3 bases are TGTGCCAGCTCACCAGGAACGGTTGAAGCTTTCTTT.

The gene calls are TRBV5-1 and TRBJ2-7, with a possible D match to TRBD2 (6 bases). The CDR3 is 16 residues long. The V gene's germline CDR1 is SGHRS and CDR2 YFSETQ. Trimming left V 3 bases short and J 2 bases short, with 18 bases between. The DNA for the CDR3 is TGCGCCAGCAGCTCTCCCGACCGGAGGGGAACCTACGAGCAGTACTTC. This codes for CASSSPDRRGTYEQYF.